The present T cell receptor (beta chain) was sequenced within a study of blood T cells in healthy people across ages. This clonotype was seen more than once but under ten times. Primers used in a second PCR of about 6 to 12 cycles were a sample-barcoded 5' primer and a J-beta primer mix. Each TCR beta cDNA got a 12-nucleotide random molecular identifier. MiXCR, applied by TCRdb to the 5' RACE reads, yields one record per CDR3 protein. The table has about 1.1 million distinct CDR3 sequences, around two fifths seen once. Trimming removed 4 bases from V and 6 bases from J; junction bases left unmatched: 3. CDR3 length: 14 amino acids. Per germline, CDR1 MNHEY and CDR2 SVGEGT.

This TCR was recovered from a man younger than 30 in good health. Specimen: blood. The chain links TRBV6-2 or TRBV6-3 to TRBJ1-5; 10 positions match TRBD1. The CDR3 spells CASSLWTGGQPQHF. As DNA, the CDR3 is TGTGCCAGCAGTTTGTGGACAGGGGGTCAGCCCCAGCATTTT.